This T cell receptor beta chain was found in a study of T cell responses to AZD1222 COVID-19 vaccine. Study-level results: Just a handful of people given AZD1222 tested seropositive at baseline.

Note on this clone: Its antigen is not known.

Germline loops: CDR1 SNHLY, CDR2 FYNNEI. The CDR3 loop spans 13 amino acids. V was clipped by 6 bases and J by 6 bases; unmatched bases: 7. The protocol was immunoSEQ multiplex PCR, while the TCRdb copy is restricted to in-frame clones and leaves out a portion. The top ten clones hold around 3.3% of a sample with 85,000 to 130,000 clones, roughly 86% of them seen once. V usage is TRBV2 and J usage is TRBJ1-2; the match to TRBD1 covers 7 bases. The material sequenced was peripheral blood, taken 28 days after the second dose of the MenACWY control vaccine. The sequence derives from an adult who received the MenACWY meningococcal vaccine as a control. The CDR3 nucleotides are TGTGCCAGCAGCTATAGACAGGGCCATGGCTACACCTTC. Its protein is CASSYRQGHGYTF. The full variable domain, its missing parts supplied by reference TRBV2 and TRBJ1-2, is EPEVTQTPSHQVTQMGQEVILRCVPISNHLYFYWYRQILGQKVEFLVSFYNNEISEKSEIFDDQFSVERPDGSNFTLKIRSTKLEDSAMYFCASSYRQGHGYTFGSGTRLTVV.